This record looks at one TCR beta chain sequence and its context. No cognate antigen has been identified for it. Base quality data are lacking; no much larger clone is found one base away. The sample comes from a study of blood T cell repertoires in COVID-19 (dated by TCRdb to 2018 to 2020). Regarding the study in general: Collaborator samples came from the United States, Italy and Spain and covered acute and convalescent phases of COVID-19. The repertoires were made available in a free public database intended to serve as a resource for research on the immune response to SARS-CoV-2. The material from the prospective study consisted of cDNA or gDNA derived from T cells, B-cell-depleted T cells, or PBMCs. The sample metadata nearly always contained a de-identified subject ID, COVID-19 status, age in years and sex. Samples were obtained from the ongoing ImmuneRACE study (first 160 participants) and from 1,200 or so subjects provided by 6 global collaborators. Subjects who had been exposed to COVID-19, were actively infected with it, or had recovered from it provided the deeply sampled blood TCRbeta repertoires that made up the dataset. Where available, HLA class I and class II types were taken from metadata supplied by the sample provider and were not determined by assay-based typing. What the work shows at the level of the full study, not this receptor alone: Clinical and demographic metadata were provided uncurated, with the amount varying by source and participant.

The cysteine opens and the phenylalanine closes a CDR3 of 12 amino acids. Only the CDR3 DNA is retained, 36 bases long and in frame from the first base. The germline V gene sets CDR1 to SGHNT and CDR2 to YENEEA. Relative to germline, V is 4 bases shorter and J is 8 bases shorter, with 8 bases between their ends. TCRbeta CDR3 regions were amplified from genomic DNA using the immunoSEQ Assay, a bias-controlled multiplex PCR. The study's own analysis went as follows. The number of nucleated cells in each sample was estimated by amplification of reference gene primers within the assay. To quantify the absolute abundance of each unique TCRbeta CDR3 rearrangement, sequence reads were collapsed and filtered. Productive Simpson clonality was computed per sample as the square root of Simpson's diversity index over productive rearrangements. In TCRdb, the immuneACCESS table is reduced to in-frame sequences with V and J assigned. These tables do not hold every clone; where another copy was compared, an unresolved V gene accounts for under half, and the others remain unexplained. That table is the source of V, J and clone size, and D and trimming were worked out from the DNA. The sample data list just over 300,000 clones, and approximately 90% of these were observed just once. The ten largest account for about 4.1% of the sample.

Participants in the prospective study were enrolled through a virtual design, were aged roughly 18 to 95 years, and lived in 24 United States geographic areas. To assign participants to cohorts, the prospective study relied on clinical history that participants themselves reported in a screening survey and a study questionnaire. ImmuneRACE Cohort 3 recovered participants were defined by two consecutive negative NP/OP PCR tests, healthcare professional clearance, or symptom resolution. In the prospective study, mobile phlebotomists collected whole blood, serum and a nasopharyngeal or oropharyngeal swab from each participant. Prospective study participants could optionally give additional blood draws and questionnaires over an approximately 2-month period. Before DNA extraction, prospective study blood samples were shipped either frozen or at room temperature.

Sample: PBMCs or T cells enriched from blood (not recorded which). The sequence is built from TRBV11-3 and TRBJ2-2; a weak D assignment points to TRBD1 (5 bases agree). This clonotype originated in a man between 25 and 39 years old who had recovered from COVID-19. The encoded CDR3 is CASSSGMGELFF. The nucleotide sequence reads as follows: TGTGCCAGCAGCTCAGGGATGGGGGAGCTGTTTTTT.